This entry is about one T cell receptor beta chain. The data were taken from a study of shared clonotypes between healthy human individuals. CDR1 is WSHSY, CDR2 SAAADI, per germline. CDR3 length: 15 amino acids. Trimming removed 8 bases at V and 2 bases at J, with 17 bases between. TCRdb's copy holds only in-frame clones and misses some; the assay was immunoSEQ multiplex PCR. Counted here are a few hundred thousand clones, more than 95% occurring once; the ten biggest clones make up about 0.06%. The chain carries TRBV10-2 and TRBJ2-3; D might be TRBD2 (6 bases). Material for sequencing was naive CD4+ T cells sorted from blood. Subset specified: CD45RA+ positively selected. The clonotype originates from a woman aged 25 to 39 in good health. CDR3: CASVWGDSYTDTQYF. The CDR3 DNA reads as TGCGCCAGCGTATGGGGGGACTCCTACACAGATACGCAGTATTTT.